The rows below give T cell receptor beta chains drawn from one sample of a study of human T cells and chemical hapten exposure. MiXCR, applied by TCRdb to the RACE reads, yields one record per CDR3 protein. The table includes about 89,000 distinct CDR3 sequences, 11% detected once. Source: whole blood, taken in connection with sensitization to the hapten diphenylcyclopropenone (DPC). These receptors came from a man aged 35 to 55 with alopecia areata. Some clones in this sample may be carry-over from other donors' samples. Both conserved end residues are part of each CDR3. The order of the fields is V gene, J gene, D gene, clone size, CDR3 DNA, CDR3 protein. The D gene is left open where the match is weak. Some rows have no size entry. The others give once, few or many, or a class for an expanded clone.

TRBV10-3,TRBJ2-3,TRBD2,.,TGTGCCATCAGTGTGAGTAGCGGGAGTTGGGCAGATACGCAGTATTTT,CAISVSSGSWADTQYF
TRBV12-3/TRBV12-4,TRBJ2-1,TRBD2,few,TGTGCCAGCAGTTTAGTAGCGGGAGTCGCCAATGAGCAGTTCTTC,CASSLVAGVANEQFF
TRBV7-3,TRBJ1-1,.,many,TGTGCCAGCAGCTTATGGTGGAACACTGAAGCTTTCTTT,CASSLWWNTEAFF
TRBV20-1,TRBJ2-3,TRBD1,many,TGCAGTGCAGGGGACAGGGTGACAGATACGCAGTATTTT,CSAGDRVTDTQYF
TRBV20-1,TRBJ2-3,.,few,TGCAGTGCTAGGAAGCAGGGGATGAAAGATACGCAGTATTTT,CSARKQGMKDTQYF
TRBV7-9,TRBJ1-4,.,few,TGTGCCAGCAGCCCATCTGGGGGCACAACTAATGAAAAACTGTTTTTT,CASSPSGGTTNEKLFF
TRBV12-3/TRBV12-4,TRBJ2-6,.,.,TGTGCCAGCGGGTCCTCCTCTGGGGCCAACGTCCTGACTTTC,CASGSSSGANVLTF
TRBV6-2/TRBV6-3,TRBJ2-4,.,.,TGTGCCAGCAGTTACTCGGGCGCAGACAAAAACATTCAGTACTTC,CASSYSGADKNIQYF
TRBV6-1,TRBJ2-7,TRBD2,few,TGTGCCAGCAGTGAAACTAGCGGGATATACGAGCAGTACTTC,CASSETSGIYEQYF
TRBV6-1,TRBJ1-1,.,many,TGTGCCAGCATGCAGAACCTGAACACTGAAGCTTTCTTT,CASMQNLNTEAFF
TRBV6-2/TRBV6-3,TRBJ2-7,TRBD2,.,TGTGCCAGCAGTTACACACGACTAGCGGGATACGAGCAGTACTTC,CASSYTRLAGYEQYF
TRBV9,TRBJ2-1,TRBD1,few,TGTGCCAGCAGCTCCAGATACGGGACAGATAACTCCTACAATGAGCAGTTCTTC,CASSSRYGTDNSYNEQFF
TRBV11-2,TRBJ2-1,TRBD2,few,TGTGCCAGCACCCGGACTAGCGGGAGCTCCTACAATGAGCAGTTCTTC,CASTRTSGSSYNEQFF
TRBV30,TRBJ2-1,.,.,TGTGCCTGGAGTCCATATGACAGTTACAATGAGCAGTTCTTC,CAWSPYDSYNEQFF
TRBV12-5,TRBJ1-2,.,.,TGTGCTAGTGGGCTTGGGAGTGCCTATGGCTACACCTTC,CASGLGSAYGYTF